This T cell receptor (beta chain) was captured in a study of monozygotic twins with inflammatory bowel disease. Study-wide results and caveats: Healthy co-twins showed greater TCRbeta diversity (inverse Simpson) than IBD patients.

TCRdb re-called the 5' RACE reads and gives one entry per CDR3 protein, without DNA. The table lists around 400,000 distinct CDR3 sequences. The CDR3 loop spans 17 amino acids. Germline CDR1 and CDR2: SGHNT and YYREEE (reference sequence). Details on this clonotype: Its antigen is not known.

This TCR was sampled from a human donor with ulcerative colitis or Crohn's disease, or a healthy co-twin of an affected twin (not recorded which). The V gene is TRBV5-4, the J gene TRBJ2-3; TCRdb indicates TRBD2, and absent DNA this call remains unverified. Specimen: blood. The CDR3: CASSFGGLAVGTDTQYF.